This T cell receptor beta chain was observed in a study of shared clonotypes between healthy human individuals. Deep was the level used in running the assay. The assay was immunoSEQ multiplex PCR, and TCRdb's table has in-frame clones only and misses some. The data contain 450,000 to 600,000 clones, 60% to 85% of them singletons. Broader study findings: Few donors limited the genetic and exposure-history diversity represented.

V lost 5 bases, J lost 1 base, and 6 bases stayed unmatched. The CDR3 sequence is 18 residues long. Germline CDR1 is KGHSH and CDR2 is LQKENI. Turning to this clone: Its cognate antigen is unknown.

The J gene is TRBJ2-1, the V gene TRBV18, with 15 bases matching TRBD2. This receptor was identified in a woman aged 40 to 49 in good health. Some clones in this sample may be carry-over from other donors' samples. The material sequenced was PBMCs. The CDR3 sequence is CASSEWTSGRGSYNEQFF. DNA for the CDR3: TGTGCCAGCTCAGAGTGGACTAGCGGGAGGGGGTCCTACAATGAGCAGTTCTTC.